The 21 T cell receptor beta chains below all came from one sample that was sequenced in a study of T cells after yellow fever vaccination. TCRdb re-called the 5' RACE reads with MiXCR, one entry per CDR3 protein. The sample lists 450,000 to 550,000 distinct CDR3 sequences; 21% were seen once. The sequencing here drew on PBMCs, taken 21 days after the first yellow fever vaccination. The receptor source for this set is a man aged 18 to 29 who received the YFV17D yellow fever vaccine.

The sample holds many counts of this clonotype. This chain links TRBV29-1 with TRBJ1-1, with D possibly TRBD1 on 5 matching bases. V dropped 7 bases and J dropped 1 base, with 10 bases sitting between them. This CDR3 region has 12 residues. Germline CDR1 is SQVTM and CDR2 is ANQGSEA. In DNA, the CDR3 is TGCAGCGGAGGGGCAGGGAACACTGAAGCTTTCTTT. The encoded protein is CSGGAGNTEAFF. The entire variable domain, with the rest obtained from reference TRBV29-1 and TRBJ1-1, is as follows: SAVISQKPSRDICQRGTSLTIQCQVDSQVTMMFWYRQQPGQSLTLIATANQGSEATYESGFVIDKFPISRPNLTFSTLTVSNMSPEDSSIYLCSGGAGNTEAFFGQGTRLTVV.

This clonotype has only a few counts. The genes are TRBV5-1 and TRBJ1-2, with 7 bases aligning to TRBD1. The germline gives CDR1 SGHRS, CDR2 YFSETQ. V was pared by 4 bases and J by 0 bases, with 9 bases of the junction left unmatched. CDR3 length equals 16 residues. The CDR3 loop reads CASSPKGQTSNYGYTF. The CDR3, as DNA: TGCGCCAGCAGCCCCAAGGGACAGACGTCTAACTATGGCTACACCTTC.

This clonotype has only a few counts. The chain uses TRBV7-3 and TRBJ2-2; the match to TRBD1 covers 10 bases. Germline lookup yields CDR1 SGHTA and CDR2 FQGTGA. J gave up 4 bases and V 4 bases, and 6 bases lay outside the gene matches. This CDR3 contains 16 residues. The CDR3 coding sequence is TGTGCCAGCAGCTCCGACAGGGGGCAAGGCACCGGGGAGCTGTTTTTT. Protein product: CASSSDRGQGTGELFF. The entire variable domain, with the rest obtained from reference TRBV7-3 and TRBJ2-2, is as follows: GAGVSQTPSNKVTEKGKYVELRCDPISGHTALYWYRQSLGQGPEFLIYFQGTGAADDSGLPNDRFFAVRPEGSVSTLKIQRTERGDSAVYLCASSSDRGQGTGELFFGEGSRLTVL.

This clonotype has a count of ten or more. This sequence joins TRBV25-1 and TRBJ2-1; D perhaps matches TRBD2 (6 bases). CDR3 length: 15 amino acids. Germline V lookup: CDR1 MGHDK, CDR2 SYGVNS. V was shortened by 1 base and J by 3 bases, with 10 bases between the two germline ends. The CDR3 protein is CASSEFRGDYNEQFF. The CDR3 region has the DNA TGTGCCAGCAGTGAATTTCGCGGGGACTACAATGAGCAGTTCTTC.

There are many counts of this clonotype. The gene calls are TRBV27 and TRBJ1-5; 7 nucleotides line up with TRBD1. V gave up 3 bases and J gave up 6 bases; unmatched junction bases: 2. The CDR3 consists of 13 residues. CDR1 and CDR2 from the germline V gene are MNHEY and SMNVEV (reference sequence). The CDR3 nucleotides read TGTGCCAGCAGTTTTGAGGGGGCTCAGCCCCAGCATTTT. As protein: CASSFEGAQPQHF.

This clonotype was seen a handful of times. The V call is TRBV3-1, the J call TRBJ1-1; D is uncertain. The length of the CDR3 is 13 residues. The germline V gene encodes CDR1 LGHDT and CDR2 YNNKEL (reference sequence). The germline V and J ends were trimmed by 4 bases and 7 bases, with 13 bases remaining between them. In nucleotides, the CDR3 is TGTGCCAGCAGCCCTGGGTTCAACGGTGAAGCTTTCTTT. Amino acid sequence: CASSPGFNGEAFF.

The rearrangement uses TRBV9 and TRBJ1-1; D possibly corresponds to TRBD1 (5 bases). V was clipped by 4 bases and J by 0 bases, with 16 bases between them. Germline loops: CDR1 SGDLS, CDR2 YYNGEE. The CDR3 is 16 residues long. This CDR3 is CASSPQSWGLNTEAFF. CDR3 nucleotides: TGTGCCAGCAGCCCCCAATCATGGGGGTTGAACACTGAAGCTTTCTTT.

CDR3 in amino acids: CASSRTGSGELFF. In nucleotides, the CDR3 is TGTGCCAGCAGCCGCACAGGGTCCGGGGAGCTGTTTTTT. The chain recombines TRBV14 with TRBJ2-2; tentative D call: TRBD1 (6 bases). Per the germline V gene, CDR1 is SGHDN and CDR2 is FVKESK. CDR3 length equals 13 residues. Trimming cost V 4 bases and J 6 bases, with 9 bases left between them.

This clonotype was seen a handful of times. The gene calls are TRBV7-9 and TRBJ1-2; no clear D. From germline, CDR1 is SEHNR and CDR2 FQNEAQ (reference sequence). V was trimmed by 5 bases and J by 6 bases, leaving 13 bases between them. The CDR3 is 13 residues long. This chain's CDR3 is CASSRDIYDGYTF. In DNA, the CDR3 is TGTGCCAGCAGCCGCGACATTTACGATGGCTACACCTTC.

This clonotype was seen more than once but under ten times. The gene calls are TRBV6-1 and TRBJ2-3; a weak D match, TRBD1 (5 bases). The CDR3 totals 15 residues. V lost 4 bases and J 3 bases, leaving 14 bases between the germline ends. The germline CDR1 and CDR2 sequences are MNHNS and SASEGT. CDR3 sequence: CASSGMGPKTDTQYF. CDR3 DNA sequence: TGTGCCAGCAGTGGGATGGGGCCTAAAACAGATACGCAGTATTTT.

V gene TRBV7-9 combines with J gene TRBJ1-2, with D possibly matching TRBD1 (6 bases). V lost 4 bases, J lost 4 bases, and 13 bases lay in between. CDR3 length: 14 residues. Germline loops: CDR1 SEHNR, CDR2 FQNEAQ (reference sequence). The CDR3 nucleotides read TGTGCCAGCAGCTCTATCCAGGGGACCTATGGCTACACCTTC. Amino acid sequence: CASSSIQGTYGYTF.

This clonotype was counted a few times. The chain couples TRBV6-1 to TRBJ2-3, with 9 bases lining up with TRBD1. V lost 4 bases and J lost 1; bases outside the gene matches: 3. The CDR3 totals 15 residues. Germline lookup yields CDR1 MNHNS and CDR2 SASEGT. Here the CDR3 reads CASSAWTGGTDTQYF. CDR3 nucleotides: TGTGCCAGCAGTGCCTGGACAGGGGGCACAGATACGCAGTATTTT.

J is TRBJ2-1 and V is TRBV5-1, with 8 bases that match TRBD1. CDR1 is SGHRS, CDR2 YFSETQ, per germline. The CDR3 loop spans 14 amino acids. The V segment lost 4 bases and the J segment 8 bases; nucleotides outside the gene matches: 8. CDR3 DNA: TGCGCCAGCAGCCCCTCCGACAGGGGCGATGAGCAGTTCTTC. Encoded protein: CASSPSDRGDEQFF.

Concerning this clonotype: A read error may account for a junction end that differs from germline. The rearrangement joins TRBV14 to TRBJ2-2; a possible D gene is TRBD2 (5 bases). Germline values: CDR1 SGHDN, CDR2 FVKESK. The CDR3 is 15 residues long. CDR3: CASSQAVGYTGELSF. CDR3 bases: TGTGCCAGCAGCCAAGCTGTGGGGTACACCGGGGAGCTGTCTTTT.

In this sample, this clonotype turned up a few times. V usage is TRBV7-9 and J usage is TRBJ2-3, with D possibly matching TRBD2 (7 bases). The CDR3 consists of 17 residues. V lost 4 bases to trimming and J lost 3 bases, with 20 bases between them. Germline loops: CDR1 SEHNR, CDR2 FQNEAQ (reference sequence). The CDR3 region is CASSSGEGGGETDTQYF. In nucleotides, the CDR3 is TGTGCCAGCAGCTCCGGCGAGGGAGGGGGGGAAACAGATACGCAGTATTTT. Full variable domain (remainder filled in from reference TRBV7-9 and TRBJ2-3): DTGVSQNPRHKITKRGQNVTFRCDPISEHNRLYWYRQTLGQGPEFLTYFQNEAQLEKSRLLSDRFSAERPKGSFSTLEIQRTEQGDSAMYLCASSSGEGGGETDTQYFGPGTRLTVL.

In its sample, this clonotype was seen many times. The chain carries TRBV5-5 and TRBJ1-2; 7 bases map to TRBD1. Germline V gene sequence: CDR1 SGHKS, CDR2 YYEKEE (reference sequence). This CDR3 spans 13 amino acids. The trim removed 2 bases at V and 4 bases at J, leaving 2 bases unmatched. The CDR3: CASSLAGGYGYTF. CDR3 in DNA: TGTGCCAGCAGCTTAGCAGGGGGCTATGGCTACACCTTC.

This clonotype was recorded many times. The junction does not match germline at one end; this may be a read error. The V call is TRBV3-1, the J call TRBJ1-1; possibly TRBD1 for D (5 bases). This CDR3 comprises 13 residues. Germline lookup yields CDR1 LGHDT and CDR2 YNNKEL (reference sequence). CDR3 residues: CASSQDGAAEAFF. The CDR3 DNA reads as TGTGCCAGCAGCCAAGACGGGGCGGCTGAGGCTTTCTTT.

The gene calls are TRBV5-1 and TRBJ2-1; a possible D gene is TRBD2 (5 bases). This CDR3 is built from 14 residues. CDR1 is SGHRS and CDR2 is YFSETQ in the germline V gene. V lost 2 bases, J lost 7 bases, and 13 bases lay in between. CDR3 sequence reads: CASSFLLDSNEQFF. CDR3 DNA sequence: TGCGCCAGCAGCTTCCTACTAGATTCAAATGAGCAGTTCTTC.

The V call is TRBV12-3 or TRBV12-4, the J call TRBJ2-5, with TRBD2 matching over 9 bases. The J segment lost 5 bases and the V segment lost 8 bases, leaving 3 bases of the junction unmatched. This CDR3 contains 12 residues. For the CDR3, the DNA is TGTGCCAGCGGCCTAGCGGGGGAGACCCAGTACTTC. Protein: CASGLAGETQYF.

The chain couples TRBV7-2 to TRBJ1-2, with 7 bases fitting TRBD1. The CDR3 runs 14 residues. Trimming cost V 3 bases and J 4 bases; bases outside gene matches: 5. The germline gives CDR1 SGHTA, CDR2 FQGNSA. The CDR3 nucleotides read TGTGCCAGCAGCTTCCCCGGACAGGTCTATGGCTACACCTTC. Translation: CASSFPGQVYGYTF.

The genes are TRBV29-1 and TRBJ2-3, with 8 bases matching TRBD2. Trimming cost V 3 bases and J 1 base; bases outside gene matches: 9. Germline CDR1 reads SQVTM; CDR2 reads ANQGSEA. The CDR3 runs 16 residues. Here the CDR3 reads CSVEGTRGDRTDTQYF. The DNA of the CDR3 is TGCAGCGTTGAGGGCACGCGGGGGGACCGCACAGATACGCAGTATTTT.